Described below is a single T cell receptor beta chain sequence and its context. The source of the sample is a study of blood T cell repertoires in COVID-19. The CDR3 sequence is 14 residues long. Between the trimmed V and J ends, which lost 7 bases and 1 base, there was a span of 11 bases. Per the germline V gene, CDR1 is SGDLS and CDR2 is YYNGEE. The data were produced by immunoSEQ multiplex PCR, yet TCRdb's version contains in-frame clones alone and is incomplete. This table holds approximately 530,000 clones, 85% to 90% found once. The chain combines TRBV9 with TRBJ1-4; D is perhaps TRBD1 (6 bases). This receptor was taken from a woman aged 50 to 65 with COVID-19, enrolled during active disease. The sample was peripheral blood. The chain's CDR3 is CASSTQGTNEKLFF. For the CDR3, the DNA is TGTGCCAGCTCCACACAGGGAACTAATGAAAAACTGTTTTTT.